The clone carrying this T cell receptor beta chain appeared a few times. This sample was taken from a study of blood T cell repertoires in COVID-19. Background on the study: The analysed material was cDNA or gDNA that came from T cells, B-cell-depleted T cells, or PBMCs.

The CDR3 sequence is 14 residues long. The data were produced by immunoSEQ multiplex PCR, yet TCRdb's version contains in-frame clones alone and is incomplete. Of fewer than 140,000 clones in the sample, approximately 80% were seen once. The TCR was taken from a woman aged 60 to 75 with acute or convalescent COVID-19. This sequence joins TRBV12-2 and TRBJ1-5; whether TRBD1, the table's D call, matches the DNA was not checked. TRBV12-2 is shown as a pseudogene. Sequences were obtained from peripheral blood. As DNA, the CDR3 is TGTGCAAGTCGCTCGCGACAGGGCGATCAGCCCCAGCATTTT. Encoded protein: CASRSRQGDQPQHF.